One and the same sample provided the 10 T cell receptor beta chains below, sequenced in a study of shared clonotypes between healthy human individuals. TCRdb's copy holds only in-frame clones and misses some; the assay was immunoSEQ multiplex PCR. The top ten hold about 0.38% of the sample, which has about 2.4 million clones, 93% seen once. Sequences were obtained from naive CD4+ T cells from PBMCs. The subset: CD45RA+ positively selected. The receptor source for this set is a man between 18 and 35 years old in good health. Some clones in this sample may be carry-over from other donors' samples.

The chain recombines TRBV28 with TRBJ1-3; 7 nucleotides agree with TRBD1. This CDR3 region has 14 residues. Per germline, CDR1 MDHEN and CDR2 SYDVKM. The ends lost 5 bases at V and 4 bases at J; junction bases unmatched: 5. The CDR3 loop is CASSPRTGGNTIYF. The CDR3 nucleotides read TGTGCCAGCAGTCCCCGGACAGGAGGAAACACCATATATTTT.

CDR3 loop: CASSRDRVGINEQFF. The CDR3 DNA is TGTGCCAGCAGCCGGGACAGGGTGGGGATTAATGAGCAGTTCTTC. The chain combines TRBV5-4 with TRBJ2-1; the match to TRBD1 covers 9 bases. This CDR3 region has 15 residues. Trimming took 4 bases from V and 7 from J; bases not matched to a gene: 9. Germline values: CDR1 SGHNT, CDR2 YYREEE (reference sequence).

In its sample, this clone was seen a few times. The chain carries TRBV18 and TRBJ2-2, with D perhaps matching TRBD1 (5 bases). The CDR3 is 16 amino acids. Germline loops: CDR1 KGHSH, CDR2 LQKENI. V was shortened by 1 base and J by 2 bases, with 11 bases between the two germline ends. The CDR3 protein is CASSPRQITNTGELFF. CDR3 sequence (DNA): TGTGCCAGCTCACCACGACAGATCACTAACACCGGGGAGCTGTTTTTT.

V gene TRBV6-1 combines with J gene TRBJ2-7; D uncertain. The ends were cut back, 10 bases at V and 1 base at J, with 14 bases in the middle. The CDR3 runs to 13 residues. In germline, CDR1 is MNHNS, CDR2 SASEGT. In DNA form, the CDR3 reads TGTGCCACTGCGGTTCAAACATCCTACGAGCAGTACTTC. Translated: CATAVQTSYEQYF.

A note on this clone: At the DNA level, this CDR3 is encoded by other sequences in the same sample as well. The V call is TRBV9, the J call TRBJ2-3; 12 bases match TRBD2. The CDR3 loop spans 16 amino acids. V was pared by 2 bases and J by 2 bases, with 3 bases of the junction left unmatched. Germline lookup yields CDR1 SGDLS and CDR2 YYNGEE. CDR3 protein: CASSVGTSGYTDTQYF. The CDR3 DNA sequence: TGTGCCAGCAGCGTCGGGACTAGCGGGTACACAGATACGCAGTATTTT.

This clone was detected only a few times. V is TRBV19 and J is TRBJ1-1; perhaps TRBD1 as D (6 bases). CDR3 length equals 13 residues. Trimming removed 4 bases from V and 8 bases from J, with 14 bases in between. Germline V lookup: CDR1 LNHDA, CDR2 SQIVND (reference sequence). The CDR3 DNA follows: TGTGCCAGTAGTAACTACAGGGTTGGGGAAGCTTTCTTT. Encoded protein: CASSNYRVGEAFF.

The chain carries TRBV28 and TRBJ2-7, with D unclear. The CDR3 consists of 15 residues. Germline V gives CDR1 MDHEN, CDR2 SYDVKM. V lost 4 bases, J lost 0 bases, and 13 bases lay in between. The CDR3 DNA is TGTGCCAGCAGTTCACACGACACCCTCTCCTACGAGCAGTACTTC. Protein sequence: CASSSHDTLSYEQYF. The variable domain in full, completed from reference TRBV28 and TRBJ2-7, reads DVKVTQSSRYLVKRTGEKVFLECVQDMDHENMFWYRQDPGLGLRLIYFSYDVKMKEKGDIPEGYSVSREKKERFSLILESASTNQTSMYLCASSSHDTLSYEQYFGPGTRLTVT.

The chain uses TRBV27 and TRBJ1-1, with 9 bases aligning to TRBD1. Trimming removed 0 bases from V and 1 base from J; junction bases left unmatched: 3. Germline V gene lookup returns CDR1 MNHEY and CDR2 SMNVEV (reference sequence). The CDR3 contains 16 residues. CDR3 protein: CASSLSGTGWNTEAFF. The CDR3 DNA reads as TGTGCCAGCAGTTTATCCGGGACAGGGTGGAACACTGAAGCTTTCTTT.

The V call is TRBV27, the J call TRBJ1-4, with D possibly being TRBD1 (6 bases). This CDR3 contains 14 residues. The germline V and J ends were trimmed by 0 bases and 8 bases, with 10 bases remaining between them. Germline V gene sequence: CDR1 MNHEY, CDR2 SMNVEV (reference sequence). The CDR3 DNA is TGTGCCAGCAGTTTATCGGGGGCAGCCGAAAAACTGTTTTTT. This encodes CASSLSGAAEKLFF.

The V and J genes are TRBV14 and TRBJ2-3; 14 bases match TRBD2. V gave up 1 base and J gave up 5 bases; unmatched junction bases: 5. CDR3 size: 17 residues. Germline assignment: CDR1 SGHDN and CDR2 FVKESK. CDR3 nucleotides: TGTGCCAGCAGCCAAGTGACTAGCGGGAGGGCCGGAGATACGCAGTATTTT. It specifies CASSQVTSGRAGDTQYF.